This TCR beta chain appears in the sequencing data of a study of hypomethylating agent response in myelodysplastic syndrome. Measured with immunoSEQ multiplex PCR; TCRdb has only the in-frame clones, and not every one. The table shows around 2,000 clones, with about 86% occurring only once. CDR3 length: 19 amino acids. Germline CDR1 SEHNR, CDR2 FQNEAQ (reference sequence). J gave up 0 bases and V 3 bases, and 12 bases lay outside the gene matches. This receptor was taken from a human donor with myelodysplastic syndrome. The chain couples TRBV7-9 to TRBJ2-3, with TRBD2 identical over 10 bases. This specimen consisted of bone marrow, obtained before or after starting hypomethylating agent treatment for myelodysplastic syndrome (not recorded which). In DNA form, the CDR3 reads TGTGCCAGCAGCTTCTCTAAGGCTAGCGGGAGCCTTAGCACAGATACGCAGTATTTT. It translates to CASSFSKASGSLSTDTQYF.